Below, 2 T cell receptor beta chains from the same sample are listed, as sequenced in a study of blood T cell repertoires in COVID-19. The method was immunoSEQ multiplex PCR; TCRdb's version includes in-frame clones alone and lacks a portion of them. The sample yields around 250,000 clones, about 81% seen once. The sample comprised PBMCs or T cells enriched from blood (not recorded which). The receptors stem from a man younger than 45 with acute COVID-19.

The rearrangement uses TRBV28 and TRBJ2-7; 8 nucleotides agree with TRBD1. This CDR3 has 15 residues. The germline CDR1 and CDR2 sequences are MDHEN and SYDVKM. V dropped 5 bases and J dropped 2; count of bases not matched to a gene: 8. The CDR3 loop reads CASSSRTGPPYEQYV. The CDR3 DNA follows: TGTGCCAGCAGTAGTAGGACAGGGCCTCCCTACGAGCAGTACGTC.

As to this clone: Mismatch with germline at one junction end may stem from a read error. The CDR3 region is CASSEGLLGNTIYF. The CDR3 region has the DNA TGTGCCAGCAGCGAGGGACTCTTAGGAAACACCATATATTTT. The rearrangement joins TRBV5-1 to TRBJ1-3; TRBD1 is a possible D gene (5 bases). Germline loops: CDR1 SGHRS, CDR2 YFSETQ. The CDR3 extends over 14 amino acids.